This T cell receptor beta chain was documented in a study of T cells in Graves' hyperthyroidism and ophthalmopathy. Overall study findings and caveats: From stable hyperthyroidism, ophthalmopathy was set apart by a 13 V-J model.

This clonotype has a count of ten or more. Antigen: not known. Ophthalmopathy patients had moderate-to-severe active disease, CAS ≥3, NOSPECS ≥4, and disease duration under 3 months. Uncontrolled infection, other autoimmune disease, pregnancy or lactation disqualified patients from enrolment. PBMCs were sourced from roughly 9.1 ml fresh peripheral blood. Germline CDR1 is MNHEY and CDR2 is SMNVEV (reference sequence). The V segment lost 5 bases and the J segment 5 bases; nucleotides outside the gene matches: 4. The CDR3 length is 14 residues. The TCR beta CDR3 regions underwent amplification using RNA transcripts as the source. TCR CDR3 regions were first amplified by RT-PCR with HTBI primers. TCRdb recomputed calls from the multiplex PCR reads with MiXCR, one row per CDR3 protein. The sample has a few hundred thousand distinct CDR3 sequences; around 15% are singletons.

What was sequenced was blood. The gene calls are TRBV27 and TRBJ2-7; 12 nucleotides align to TRBD1. This clonotype was obtained from a woman in her fifties or sixties with Graves' ophthalmopathy. CDR3 nucleotides: TGTGCCAGCAGTCCCGGGACAGGGGGCGACGAGCAGTACTTC. Translated, it gives CASSPGTGGDEQYF.